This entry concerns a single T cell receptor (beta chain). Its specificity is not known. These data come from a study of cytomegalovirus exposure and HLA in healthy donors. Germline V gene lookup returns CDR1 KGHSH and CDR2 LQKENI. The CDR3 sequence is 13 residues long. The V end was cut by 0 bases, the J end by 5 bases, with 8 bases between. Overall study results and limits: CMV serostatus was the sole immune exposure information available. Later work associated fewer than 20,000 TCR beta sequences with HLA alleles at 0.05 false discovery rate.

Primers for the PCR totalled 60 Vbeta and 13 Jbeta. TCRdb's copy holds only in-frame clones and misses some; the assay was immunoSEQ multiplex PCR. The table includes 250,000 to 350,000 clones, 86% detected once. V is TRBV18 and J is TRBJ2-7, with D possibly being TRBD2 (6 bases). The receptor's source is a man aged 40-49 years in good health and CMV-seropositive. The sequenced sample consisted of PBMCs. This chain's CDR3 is CASSPPRRDEQYF. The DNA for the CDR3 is TGTGCCAGCTCACCACCGAGGAGGGACGAGCAGTACTTC.